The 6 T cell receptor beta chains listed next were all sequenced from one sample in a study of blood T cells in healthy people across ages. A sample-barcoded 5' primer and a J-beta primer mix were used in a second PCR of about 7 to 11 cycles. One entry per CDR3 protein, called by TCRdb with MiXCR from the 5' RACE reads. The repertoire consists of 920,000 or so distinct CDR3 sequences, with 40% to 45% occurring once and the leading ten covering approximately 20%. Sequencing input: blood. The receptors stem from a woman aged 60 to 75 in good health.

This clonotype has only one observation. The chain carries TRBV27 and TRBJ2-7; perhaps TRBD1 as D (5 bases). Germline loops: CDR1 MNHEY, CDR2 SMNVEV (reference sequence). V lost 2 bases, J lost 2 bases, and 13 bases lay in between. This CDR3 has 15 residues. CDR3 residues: CASSLAVGVPYEQYF. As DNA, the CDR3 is TGTGCCAGCAGTTTAGCAGTAGGGGTTCCCTACGAGCAGTACTTC.

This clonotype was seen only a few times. The CDR3 coding sequence is TGCAGTGCTAGCCCCATAAGCTCCTACGAGCAGTACTTC. Amino acids: CSASPISSYEQYF. V gene TRBV20-1 combines with J gene TRBJ2-7; unclear D gene. Germline V lookup: CDR1 DFQATT, CDR2 SNEGSKA (reference sequence). The CDR3 extends over 13 amino acids. The germline V and J ends were trimmed by 3 bases and 0 bases, with 9 bases remaining between them.

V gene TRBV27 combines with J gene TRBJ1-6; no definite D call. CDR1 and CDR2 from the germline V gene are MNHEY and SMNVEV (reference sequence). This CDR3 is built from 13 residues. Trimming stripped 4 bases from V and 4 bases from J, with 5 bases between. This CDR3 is CASSSQYNSPLHF. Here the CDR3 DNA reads TGTGCCAGCAGTTCACAGTATAATTCACCCCTCCACTTT.

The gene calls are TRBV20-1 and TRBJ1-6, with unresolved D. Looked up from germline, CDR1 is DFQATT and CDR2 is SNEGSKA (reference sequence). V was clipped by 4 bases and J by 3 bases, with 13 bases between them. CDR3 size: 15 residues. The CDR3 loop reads CSATVTKGYNSPLHF. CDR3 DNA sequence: TGCAGTGCTACCGTGACAAAGGGCTATAATTCACCCCTCCACTTT.

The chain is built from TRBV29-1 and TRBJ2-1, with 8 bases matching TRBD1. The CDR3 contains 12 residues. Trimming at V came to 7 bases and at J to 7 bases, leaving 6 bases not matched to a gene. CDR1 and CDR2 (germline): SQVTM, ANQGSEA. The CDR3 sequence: CSERTGLNEQFF. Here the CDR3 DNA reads TGCAGCGAACGGACAGGGTTAAATGAGCAGTTCTTC.

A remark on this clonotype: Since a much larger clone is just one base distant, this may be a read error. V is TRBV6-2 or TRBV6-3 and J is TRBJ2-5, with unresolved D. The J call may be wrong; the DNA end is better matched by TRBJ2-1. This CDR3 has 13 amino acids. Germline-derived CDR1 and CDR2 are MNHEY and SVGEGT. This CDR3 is CASKPSTQETQFF. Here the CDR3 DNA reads TGTGCCAGCAAACCCTCTACCCAAGAGACCCAGTTCTTC.